In its sample, the clone carrying this T cell receptor beta chain was seen a few times. Germline CDR1 and CDR2: SEHNR and FQNEAQ (reference sequence). The CDR3 extends over 14 amino acids. V lost 5 bases and J lost 6; bases outside the gene matches: 7. The data were obtained in a study of beta chain features in type 1 diabetes. Reverse transcribing all isolated RNA meant expressed TCRB transcripts were sequenced. TCRdb's copy holds only in-frame clones and misses some; the assay was immunoSEQ multiplex PCR. The sample includes under 450,000 clones, around 13% seen only once; the top ten take under 0.04%.

The V gene is TRBV7-9, the J gene TRBJ2-7; 10 bases map to TRBD2. The TCR originated in a man aged 30-40 years in good health. The sample was naive CD4+ T cells from blood. This chain's CDR3 is CASSLSGRAAEQYV. The CDR3 nucleotides read TGTGCCAGCAGCCTGAGCGGGAGGGCCGCCGAGCAGTACGTC.